This T cell receptor beta chain was captured in a study of cytomegalovirus exposure and HLA in healthy donors. Whole-study results and caveats: Evidence from a later analysis indicated that most CMV-associated TCR beta chains looked HLA-restricted.

PCR was performed using 60 Vbeta and 13 Jbeta primers. Generated by immunoSEQ multiplex PCR, the TCRdb table keeps only in-frame clones and is missing some. This table holds around 100,000 clones. Details on this clone: Its antigen is unknown.

V was pared by 4 bases and J by 7 bases, with 11 bases between. In germline, CDR1 is SQVTM, CDR2 ANQGSEA. CDR3 size: 12 residues. V usage is TRBV29-1 and J usage is TRBJ1-5; a weak D match, TRBD1 (5 bases). The sequencing input was PBMCs. This TCR came from a man aged 25-45 years in good health and CMV-seronegative. CDR3 loop: CSVGQGRQPQHF. Written as DNA, the CDR3 is TGCAGCGTTGGGCAGGGTAGGCAGCCCCAGCATTTT.